This T cell receptor (beta chain) came from a study of early T cells in non-severe SARS-CoV-2 infection. This CDR3 comprises 13 residues. The ends lost 9 bases at V and 8 bases at J; junction bases unmatched: 5. Germline CDR1 reads LNHDA; CDR2 reads SQIVND (reference sequence). Each single cDNA molecule received a unique molecular identifier. In TCRdb, the 5' RACE reads were re-called with MiXCR into one record per CDR3 protein. Found here are about 45,000 distinct CDR3 sequences, roughly 11% of them singletons; the top ten hold about a fifth. The sample holds many counts of this clonotype. The chain combines TRBV19 with TRBJ2-1, with 12 bases matching TRBD1. The clonotype was recovered from an adult who was a healthcare worker with PCR-confirmed SARS-CoV-2 infection or an uninfected control (not recorded which). Sequenced input: whole blood. CDR3 DNA: TGTGCCAGCGGGGGGACAGGGGGCGATGAGCAGTTCTTC. It translates to CASGGTGGDEQFF.